This T cell receptor (beta chain) was sequenced during a study of molecular identifiers for immune sequencing clone quantification (dated by TCRdb to 2017 to 2018). For the study in its entirety: In a replicate experiment, RNA from roughly 20,000 or 100,000 naive CD8 T cells was split into five aliquots, four of which were sequenced. This methods study used CD8 T cells to benchmark TCR RNA copy counting and molecular-identifier clustering-based TCR repertoire sequencing (MIDCIRS). Broad study findings and their caveats: In CMV-specific effector cells, clones with more than 20 RNA copies accounted for over 97% of molecules, whereas in naive cells such clones accounted for under 1%. The sizes of highly expanded clones could end up underestimated when identical TCR molecules share a barcode. Modeling estimated around 3 recovered TCR RNA copies per cell, compared with about ten by digital PCR, which implies roughly 30% capture efficiency. Without barcode sub-clustering, chimeric consensus sequences inflated TCR diversity; chimeras reached as high as 47%. Spiked-in Jurkat TCR RNA equal to a single cell's worth was reported to be detectable even within 1,100,000 naive CD8 T cells. Spiked-in Jurkat TCR RNA (approximately 10 copies' worth), which is not part of the donor repertoire, was contained in the naive libraries.

The library was obtained by PCR. Sequencing relied on a NextSeq 500. Preparation of bulk TCR libraries followed a previously described approach, with the TCR primers listed in Table S5. The Qiagen AllPrep DNA/RNA kit was used to purify total RNA. Before analysis, reads from multiple sequencing runs of one library were combined. Per the source publication's procedure: Reads were retained only if the reads had an exact TCR constant sequence, and the retained reads were trimmed to 150 nt and grouped according to their 12-nt molecular barcodes. Within each barcode group, reads were sub-clustered at a 15% Levenshtein threshold, and quality-weighted consensus sequences were built per RNA molecule. Non-functional sequences were discarded, and so were lower-count sequences lying one edit away from another sequence. Based on fitting two negative binomial distributions, any barcode sub-cluster with under 20% of the maximum read count was discarded. TCRdb reworked the public reads: Q25 trimming with fastp, MiXCR clone assembly, productive beta chains retained. Duplicate CDR3 protein sequences are folded into a single record with the most common DNA and genes. These V and J calls derive from TCRdb rather than the authors' analysis. The sample yields 460,000 or so distinct CDR3 sequences; around 23% were counted once. 0.76% of the sample lies in the top ten.

As concerns this clonotype: Which antigen it targets is not known. The input lacks base qualities; no much larger clone sits a single base away.

Libraries of naive CD8 T cells were built from anywhere between about 18,000 and 1,000,000 sorted cells, with 10%, 30% or 50% of the purified RNA used. On a BD FACSAria II, naive CD8 T cells were FACS-sorted as CD8+CD4-CCR7+CD45RA+ and collected into RLT Plus buffer. To test detection sensitivity, Jurkat RNA equivalent to more than eight TCR copies was spiked into samples of roughly 18,000-1,000,000 naive CD8 T cells. CD8 T cells were enriched using RosetteSep CD8+ T Cell Enrichment Cocktail and Ficoll-Paque, and the enriched cells then underwent ACK red cell lysis. The clonotype comes from a human donor in good health. Some libraries in this study had Jurkat cell RNA spiked in. Sequencing was performed on naive CD8+ T cells from blood, with Jurkat cell RNA spiked in. Sample cell subset or site, as interpreted from the label and publication: FACS-sorted CD8+CD4-CCR7+CD45RA+ naive T cells.

The CDR3 protein sequence reads: CASSETSLSGATPSDTQYF. The base sequence is TGTGCCAGCAGTGAAACAAGTCTGAGCGGGGCCACCCCCTCAGATACGCAGTATTTT. The sequence links TRBV2 to TRBJ2-3, with 7 bases matching TRBD2. From the germline V gene, CDR1 is SNHLY and CDR2 is FYNNEI. The CDR3 starts with the cysteine, ends with the phenylalanine, and has 19 residues. The retained sequence is limited to the CDR3, 57 bases, with the frame set at the first base. From V the trimming removes 2 bases and from J it removes 4 bases, while the gene matches leave 18 bases of the junction unaccounted for.